The sample holds a few counts of the clone carrying this TCR beta chain. Its specificity is not known. The CDR3 length is 16 residues. The V end lost 6 bases, the J end lost 3 bases, and 21 bases lay between the germline ends. TCRdb analysed the 5' RACE reads with MiXCR anew, one entry per CDR3 protein. Counted here are approximately 8,800 distinct CDR3 sequences, less than 40% occurring once; the ten biggest clones make up 6.6%. Findings and caveats of the study: Tumor Treg TCRs overlapped most with tumor naive CD4+ cells.

The rearrangement uses TRBV12-3 or TRBV12-4 and TRBJ2-7; D is uncertain. The source is a female donor with breast cancer. The sequencing sample was made of tumor-infiltrating memory CD4+ T cells sorted from the breast tumor. Indicated subset: memory CD4+ T cells, CD4+CD45RO+CD25-. The CDR3 spells CASSTRRFGYFYEQYF. The CDR3 region has the DNA TGTGCCAGCAGCACCCGGCGGTTCGGGTATTTCTACGAGCAGTACTTC.